The 29 T cell receptor beta chains below were found in one sample sequenced in a study of OX40 agonist ivuxolimab in advanced cancers. Using immunoSEQ multiplex PCR, the repertoire was profiled, and TCRdb retains in-frame clones only, with some absent. The table has 65,000 to 80,000 clones, 80% to 95% seen once. This sample comprised CD4+ or CD8+ T cells sorted from blood, obtained in a trial of the OX40 agonist ivuxolimab. These receptors were collected from an adult with an advanced solid tumor such as melanoma, head and neck, liver or kidney cancer.

This chain connects TRBV27 to TRBJ2-7, with D tentatively TRBD1 or TRBD2 (5 bases each). Looked up from germline, CDR1 is MNHEY and CDR2 is SMNVEV (reference sequence). The V and J ends lost 9 bases and 2 bases respectively, with 14 bases between them. This CDR3 is built from 13 residues. The CDR3 DNA reads TGTGCCAGTAGGTCCTTGGGGGCCTACGAGCAGTACTTC. The encoded protein is CASRSLGAYEQYF.

This clone was counted once. The V and J genes are TRBV5-1 and TRBJ2-3; D gene uncertain. V lost 4 bases and J 1 base, leaving 7 bases between the germline ends. The CDR3 is 13 amino acids. CDR1 and CDR2 (germline): SGHRS, YFSETQ. The DNA for the CDR3 is TGCGCCAGCAGCCCGCTTCGCACAGATACGCAGTATTTT. It encodes CASSPLRTDTQYF. The variable domain in full, completed from reference TRBV5-1 and TRBJ2-3, reads KAGVTQTPRYLIKTRGQQVTLSCSPISGHRSVSWYQQTPGQGLQFLFEYFSETQRNKGNFPGRFSGRQFSNSRSEMNVSTLELGDSALYLCASSPLRTDTQYFGPGTRLTVL.

The chain uses TRBV7-3 and TRBJ2-3; D may be TRBD1 (6 bases). The CDR3 runs to 19 residues. CDR1 and CDR2 from the germline V gene are SGHTA and FQGTGA. V was shortened by 3 bases and J by 0 bases, with 22 bases between the two germline ends. The CDR3 DNA sequence: TGTGCCAGCAGCTTGAGGCCCCCCGGAACAGGGCTGAGCACAGATACGCAGTATTTT. Its translation: CASSLRPPGTGLSTDTQYF.

This chain uses TRBV5-5 with TRBJ1-5; D gene ambiguous. With 4 bases removed from V and 4 bases from J, the gap between germline ends came to 12 bases. This CDR3 region has 14 residues. In germline, CDR1 is SGHKS, CDR2 YYEKEE (reference sequence). CDR3 loop: CASSPRDVNQPQHF. CDR3 DNA sequence: TGTGCCAGCAGCCCCCGGGATGTTAATCAGCCCCAGCATTTT.

V is TRBV18 and J is TRBJ2-2, with 7 nucleotides matching TRBD2. Germline-derived CDR1 and CDR2 are KGHSH and LQKENI. The CDR3 runs to 14 residues. J gave up 1 base and V 4 bases, and 0 bases lay outside the gene matches. This CDR3 reads CASSQRENTGELFF. The CDR3 nucleotides read TGTGCCAGCTCACAGCGGGAGAACACCGGGGAGCTGTTTTTT.

The chain couples TRBV7-3 to TRBJ2-1, with 13 bases lining up with TRBD2. With 2 bases clipped from V and 8 bases from J, the junction kept 6 bases outside the gene matches. Germline V CDR1 and CDR2: SGHTA, FQGTGA. The CDR3 contains 16 residues. The CDR3 sequence is CASSLVGTSGAHEQFF. The CDR3 DNA follows: TGTGCCAGCAGCTTAGTCGGGACTAGCGGGGCCCATGAGCAGTTCTTC. Full variable domain (outside the CDR3, taken from reference TRBV7-3 and TRBJ2-1): GAGVSQTPSNKVTEKGKYVELRCDPISGHTALYWYRQSLGQGPEFLIYFQGTGAADDSGLPNDRFFAVRPEGSVSTLKIQRTERGDSAVYLCASSLVGTSGAHEQFFGPGTRLTVL.

The chain employs TRBV6-5 and TRBJ1-6; D not certain. The CDR3 loop spans 14 amino acids. Trimming shortened V by 6 bases and J by 12 bases, and 18 bases separated the two germline ends. Germline assignment: CDR1 MNHEY and CDR2 SVGAGI. The CDR3 nucleotides are TGTGCCAGCAGGCGCAGCCGTACTACGGGACCCCTCCACTTT. Translating gives CASRRSRTTGPLHF.

The chain combines TRBV4-3 with TRBJ1-2; no definite D call. CDR1 is LGHNA, CDR2 YSLEER, per germline. This CDR3 is 13 amino acids long. V was shortened by 0 bases and J by 8 bases, with 10 bases between the two germline ends. In DNA, the CDR3 is TGCGCCAGCAGCCAAGAGAAGGGTTTGGGCTACACCTTC. Encoded protein: CASSQEKGLGYTF.

This chain joins TRBV7-2 and TRBJ2-2, with D perhaps given as TRBD1 or TRBD2 (5 bases each). The CDR3 contains 15 residues. Trimming took off 4 bases at V and 2 bases at J, with 11 bases between the two ends. Per the germline V gene, CDR1 is SGHTA and CDR2 is FQGNSA. The CDR3 region is CASSSGRINTGELFF. The CDR3 nucleotides read TGTGCCAGCAGCTCGGGACGGATAAACACCGGGGAGCTGTTTTTT.

The chain recombines TRBV19 with TRBJ2-7; weak D call: TRBD2 (5 bases). The CDR3 runs 14 residues. Germline loops: CDR1 LNHDA, CDR2 SQIVND (reference sequence). Trimming cost V 2 bases and J 3 bases, with 11 bases left between them. This CDR3 reads CASSIRGSGYEQYF. The DNA of the CDR3 is TGTGCCAGTAGTATACGAGGGAGCGGCTACGAGCAGTACTTC.

The chain is built from TRBV4-2 and TRBJ1-1; no firm D call. CDR3 length: 13 amino acids. The V gene lost 4 bases and the J gene lost 0 bases, with 6 bases spanning the gap. Germline V lookup: CDR1 LGHNA, CDR2 YNFKEQ. The CDR3: CASSPRMNTEAFF. In nucleotides, the CDR3 is TGTGCCAGCAGCCCCCGTATGAACACTGAAGCTTTCTTT.

This sequence joins TRBV30 and TRBJ1-1, with TRBD1 as a possible D gene (5 bases). Deletions cut 1 base from V and 11 bases from J, with 17 bases between. CDR1 is GTSNPN, CDR2 SVGIG, per germline (reference sequence). The CDR3 contains 13 residues. The CDR3 DNA reads TGTGCCTGGAGTGCCTTGACAGAGGGTGCGGCTTTCTTT. Its protein is CAWSALTEGAAFF. The full variable domain, completed using reference TRBV30 and TRBJ1-1, is SQTIHQWPATLVQPVGSPLSLECTVEGTSNPNLYWYRQAAGRGLQLLFYSVGIGQISSEVPQNLSASRPQDRQFILSSKKLLLSDSGFYLCAWSALTEGAAFFGQGTRLTVV.

A few counts support this clone. This chain links TRBV5-1 with TRBJ2-1, with 14 bases matching TRBD2. Germline CDR1 and CDR2: SGHRS and YFSETQ. The CDR3 has 18 residues. With V trimmed by 3 bases and J by 10 bases, 15 bases remained unmatched. CDR3 protein: CASSSVGLAGDKLWEQFF. CDR3 nucleotides: TGCGCCAGCAGCTCGGTGGGACTAGCGGGAGACAAGTTGTGGGAGCAGTTCTTC.

The CDR3 here is CAISDPLYNEQFF. The DNA of the CDR3 is TGTGCCATCAGTGACCCCTTATACAATGAGCAGTTCTTC. The chain recombines TRBV10-3 with TRBJ2-1, with no clear D. Between the trimmed V and J ends, which lost 3 bases and 4 bases, there was a span of 7 bases. CDR3 size: 13 residues. Germline lookup yields CDR1 ENHRY and CDR2 SYGVKD.

The V call is TRBV6-1, the J call TRBJ1-3; D gene unclear. Trimming took 6 bases from V and 0 from J, leaving 12 bases between them. The CDR3 length is 15 residues. CDR1 MNHNS and CDR2 SASEGT come from the germline V gene. This chain's CDR3 is CASSPTYSSGNTIYF. In nucleotides, the CDR3 is TGTGCCAGCAGCCCGACTTATAGCTCTGGAAACACCATATATTTT.

The V gene is TRBV5-1, the J gene TRBJ2-5; TRBD2 aligns across 9 bases. The germline CDR1 and CDR2 sequences are SGHRS and YFSETQ. The CDR3 extends over 15 amino acids. Unmatched junction bases numbered 2, after V lost 0 bases and J lost 2 bases. CDR3 DNA: TGCGCCAGCAGCTTGGAGACTAGCGGACAAGAGACCCAGTACTTC. Protein: CASSLETSGQETQYF.

This clone occurred a few times. V is TRBV7-9 and J is TRBJ1-2; 7 bases are shared with TRBD1. Looked up from germline, CDR1 is SEHNR and CDR2 is FQNEAQ (reference sequence). The length of the CDR3 is 14 residues. With 5 bases clipped from V and 4 bases from J, the junction kept 7 bases outside the gene matches. The CDR3 sequence is CASSPADRSYGYTF. The CDR3 nucleotides read TGTGCCAGCAGCCCAGCGGACAGGTCCTATGGCTACACCTTC.

V and J are TRBV30 and TRBJ1-1; perhaps TRBD1 as D (6 bases). This CDR3 has 13 amino acids. CDR1 and CDR2 from the germline V gene are GTSNPN and SVGIG (reference sequence). V lost 2 bases to trimming and J lost 8 bases, with 15 bases between them. DNA for the CDR3: TGTGCCTGGAGTATGAAAAAAACAGGGGAAGCTTTCTTT. Its translation is CAWSMKKTGEAFF. The whole variable domain, filled in from reference TRBV30 and TRBJ1-1, reads SQTIHQWPATLVQPVGSPLSLECTVEGTSNPNLYWYRQAAGRGLQLLFYSVGIGQISSEVPQNLSASRPQDRQFILSSKKLLLSDSGFYLCAWSMKKTGEAFFGQGTRLTVV.

The V call is TRBV7-9, the J call TRBJ2-7; 13 bases agree with TRBD2. Trimming at V came to 4 bases and at J to 6 bases, leaving 12 bases not matched to a gene. Looked up from germline, CDR1 is SEHNR and CDR2 is FQNEAQ (reference sequence). The CDR3 runs to 17 residues. CDR3 sequence: CASSSLLTSGRSPEQYF. CDR3 DNA: TGTGCCAGCAGCTCTCTCCTGACTAGCGGGAGGAGCCCCGAGCAGTACTTC.

This rearrangement joins TRBV30 to TRBJ2-3; D is uncertain. The V and J ends lost 3 bases and 4 bases respectively, with 8 bases between them. The CDR3 has 12 residues. Germline V gives CDR1 GTSNPN, CDR2 SVGIG (reference sequence). Here the CDR3 reads CAWRGFPDTQYF. The CDR3 DNA reads as TGTGCCTGGAGGGGGTTTCCAGATACGCAGTATTTT.

V usage is TRBV15 and J usage is TRBJ1-2; TRBD1 aligns across 7 bases. This CDR3 contains 15 residues. The germline gives CDR1 LNHNV, CDR2 YYDKDF (reference sequence). Losses at the gene ends were 0 bases for V and 6 bases for J; bases not matched to a gene: 7. CDR3 sequence (DNA): TGTGCCACCAGCAGAGACCGACAGGGAGGAAATGGCTACACCTTC. Its translation is CATSRDRQGGNGYTF.

This chain joins TRBV5-4 and TRBJ1-6; D unresolved. The V end lost 0 bases, the J end lost 8 bases, and 9 bases lay between the germline ends. This CDR3 has 14 amino acids. Per germline, CDR1 SGHNT and CDR2 YYREEE (reference sequence). This chain's CDR3 is CASSLDPMDSPLHF. The CDR3, as DNA: TGTGCCAGCAGCTTGGACCCTATGGATTCACCCCTCCACTTT.

This chain joins TRBV11-3 and TRBJ2-3; D not certain. CDR3 length: 15 residues. Germline loops: CDR1 SGHNT, CDR2 YENEEA. The germline V and J ends were trimmed by 2 bases and 0 bases, with 9 bases remaining between them. CDR3 in DNA: TGTGCCAGCAGCTTATCCGACACTAGCACAGATACGCAGTATTTT. It codes for CASSLSDTSTDTQYF.

This chain uses TRBV4-1 with TRBJ1-1, with 8 nucleotides matching TRBD1. Germline V gene data show CDR1 as MGHRA and CDR2 as YSYEKL. There are 15 residues in the CDR3. J lost 3 bases, V lost 5 bases, and 8 bases had no gene match. CDR3 loop: CASSFRGLGDTEAFF. DNA of the CDR3: TGCGCCAGCAGCTTCAGGGGGCTGGGGGACACTGAAGCTTTCTTT.

The chain uses TRBV25-1 and TRBJ2-1; 14 positions match TRBD2. The V and J ends lost 5 bases and 4 bases, in that order; junction bases with no gene match: 7. The CDR3 has 17 amino acids. Germline V gene sequence: CDR1 MGHDK, CDR2 SYGVNS. CDR3 protein: CASSTRTSGRHYNEQFF. The CDR3, as DNA: TGTGCCAGCAGTACCCGGACTAGCGGGAGGCATTACAATGAGCAGTTCTTC.

This chain uses TRBV4-3 with TRBJ2-3; maybe TRBD2 (6 bases). Germline V gene data show CDR1 as LGHNA and CDR2 as YSLEER. V gave up 6 bases and J gave up 7 bases, with 20 bases separating them. This CDR3 has 15 amino acids. The DNA of the CDR3 is TGCGCCAGCAGAAAAGGACTACAGTCAAGTTATACGCAGTATTTT. As protein: CASRKGLQSSYTQYF.

V is TRBV7-2 and J is TRBJ2-1; 11 bases match TRBD2. V lost 1 base and J lost 6; bases outside the gene matches: 8. CDR1 and CDR2 (germline): SGHTA, FQGNSA. The CDR3 contains 17 residues. The CDR3: CASSLDRGTSGSNEQFF. In DNA form, the CDR3 reads TGTGCCAGCAGCTTAGATAGGGGGACTAGCGGTTCCAATGAGCAGTTCTTC. Variable domain in full (rest from reference TRBV7-2 and TRBJ2-1): GAGVSQSPSNKVTEKGKDVELRCDPISGHTALYWYRQSLGQGLEFLIYFQGNSAPDKSGLPSDRFSAERTGGSVSTLTIQRTQQEDSAVYLCASSLDRGTSGSNEQFFGPGTRLTVL.

V and J are TRBV29-1 and TRBJ2-2; D unclear. The CDR3 runs 12 residues. V dropped 4 bases and J dropped 4 bases, with 7 bases sitting between them. Per germline, CDR1 SQVTM and CDR2 ANQGSEA. CDR3 nucleotides: TGCAGCGTTGCGACTCCCACCGGGGAGCTGTTTTTT. Translating it yields CSVATPTGELFF.

V and J are TRBV15 and TRBJ2-1, with D perhaps TRBD1 (6 bases). Trimming took 8 bases from V and 0 from J, leaving 14 bases between them. There are 15 residues in the CDR3. Germline loops: CDR1 LNHNV, CDR2 YYDKDF (reference sequence). CDR3 residues: CATATRQASYNEQFF. The CDR3 coding sequence is TGTGCCACCGCGACCAGACAGGCCTCCTACAATGAGCAGTTCTTC.